This T cell receptor (beta chain) was sequenced during a study of T cell responses to AZD1222 COVID-19 vaccine. The CDR3 sequence is 17 residues long. Germline V gives CDR1 LGHDT, CDR2 YNNKEL (reference sequence). V shed 6 bases, J shed 1 base, and the junction held 10 bases outside the gene matches. Assay used: immunoSEQ multiplex PCR; TCRdb lists only in-frame clones, some missing. The sample lists 43,000 or so clones, roughly 88% occurring once. The sample consisted of peripheral blood, taken 28 days after the second AZD1222 dose. V is TRBV3-1 (or the pseudogene TRBV3-2) and J is TRBJ1-5; 9 positions match TRBD1. This receptor was obtained from an adult who received the AZD1222 COVID-19 vaccine. The CDR3 protein is CASSRRDRDSSNQPQHF. CDR3 in DNA: TGTGCCAGCAGTCGACGGGACAGGGACTCGAGCAATCAGCCCCAGCATTTT.